This T cell receptor (beta chain) was observed in a study of shared clonotypes between healthy human individuals (dated by TCRdb to about 2020). Concerning the study at large: Three men and a couple of women, aged 18 to 49 years, made up the cohort. For each donor, three plates each were used for CD4 naive and CD4 memory, two plates were used for CD8 naive, and one plate was used for CD8 memory. To estimate repertoire size and how much clonotypes are shared between individuals, the study performed deep sequencing of blood TCR repertoires from roughly five healthy adults. Libraries were prepared and TCR repertoires were sequenced by different laboratories using diverse techniques, in order to increase sequencing depth and limit assay-specific biases. Leukapheresis yielded between about 0.85 and 9.5 billion PBMCs per donor. Here is what the overall study found, with its caveats: Pairwise subsampling indicated that sequencing depth was expected to affect the degree of clonotype sharing among donors. Larger estimated clonotype richness was generally found for naive subsets than for memory subsets. Across a handful of donors, around 5% of naive CD4, 3.5% of naive CD8, roughly 2.2% of memory CD4, and about 0.44% of memory CD8 clonotypes were shared. Incomplete sequencing was indicated by rarefaction of sorted-subset datasets, despite the large sequencing depth. Higher generation probabilities were observed for clonotypes shared by all four sorted-subset donors than for non-shared clonotypes. The genetic and exposure-history diversity represented was limited by the small number of donors. Sampling was restricted to blood, and TCR repertoires in tissues likely differ from the TCR repertoires found in blood.

TCR CDR3 regions were amplified from genomic DNA by multiplex PCR using the deep immunoSEQ assay. Extracted genomic DNA from each cell subset was distributed evenly across all wells of several immunoSEQ 96-well plates, and each plate was treated as a replicate. Each replicate PCR for sorted subsets received roughly 200 ng genomic DNA, equal to around 32,000 T cell genomes. Purified libraries were quantified with a Qubit 3.0 fluorometer, sized on a Bioanalyzer 2100, and re-quantified with the KAPA Library Quantification kit. A separate single-read 150-cycle Illumina NextSeq 550 flow cell was used to sequence each immunoSEQ 96-well plate. Processing in the source paper ran as follows. Because the immunoSEQ output held only junctional sequences and lacked quality scores, the filtering could not match the filtering applied to full-length reads. Sequences were annotated with PyIR, a Python wrapper for IgBLAST v1.9, and V/J genes and CDR3 were assigned using IMGT germline references. Reads with weak V/J assignments (E-value above 1e-6), missing CDR3, stop codons, out-of-frame junctions, or ambiguous translated residues were removed. A V3J clonotype was defined by an identical inferred V gene, J gene, and CDR3 amino acid sequence. Percentage overlap between repertoires was computed as shared unique clonotypes divided by the size of the smaller repertoire. RTK rarefaction, the Chao1 estimator, and Recon v2.1 estimates of unobserved clonotypes were used to assess repertoire richness. OLGA was used to compute generation probabilities for all TCRbeta clonotypes that the gDNA method yielded from a handful of donors. In its TCRdb copy, this immuneACCESS table keeps in-frame sequences only and misses some clones. Where compared with another copy, unresolved V genes explain less than half of these, and the others have no known cause. For V, J and clone size, that table is used; D and trimming come from the DNA. Present in this sample are approximately 2.1 million clones, approximately 93% of which were seen just once. Of the sample, about 0.41% falls within the top ten clones.

The germline V gene encodes CDR1 SGHRS and CDR2 YFSETQ. From its cysteine to its phenylalanine, the CDR3 spans 18 amino acids. The read is trimmed to its CDR3 DNA, 54 bases read in frame from base 1. Trimming takes 0 bases off V and 0 bases off J; junction bases not matched to a gene: 12. The donors were healthy, HIV-negative adults who had no recently reported acute infections or vaccinations. Every donor was a Caucasian adult living in Nashville, Tennessee, USA. CD4+ T cells were enriched by magnetic negative selection; naive cells were then positively selected on CD45RA, and the negative fraction formed the memory subset. After blood collection by leukapheresis, PBMCs were isolated using Ficoll-Histopaque density gradient centrifugation and then cryopreserved in the vapor phase of liquid nitrogen. Analytical flow cytometry was used to check the purity and quantity of every magnetically sorted T cell population. From each sorted fraction, genomic DNA was isolated and quantified by UV absorbance on a Nanodrop 2000c.

Note on this clone: No cognate antigen has been identified for it. The record has no base qualities; no much larger clone is one base away.

The rearrangement combines TRBV5-1 with TRBJ2-7, with 7 bases in between that match TRBD2. Sequencing was performed on naive CD4+ T cells from PBMCs. In the paper's terms, the cell subset or site label means: CD45RA+ positively selected. The TCR sequence derives from a man aged 18 to 29 in good health. Some clones in this sample may be carry-over from other donors' samples. The CDR3 protein sequence reads: CASSLEVSGHYPSYEQYF. The DNA reads as follows: TGCGCCAGCAGCTTGGAGGTTAGCGGGCATTACCCCTCCTACGAGCAGTACTTC.